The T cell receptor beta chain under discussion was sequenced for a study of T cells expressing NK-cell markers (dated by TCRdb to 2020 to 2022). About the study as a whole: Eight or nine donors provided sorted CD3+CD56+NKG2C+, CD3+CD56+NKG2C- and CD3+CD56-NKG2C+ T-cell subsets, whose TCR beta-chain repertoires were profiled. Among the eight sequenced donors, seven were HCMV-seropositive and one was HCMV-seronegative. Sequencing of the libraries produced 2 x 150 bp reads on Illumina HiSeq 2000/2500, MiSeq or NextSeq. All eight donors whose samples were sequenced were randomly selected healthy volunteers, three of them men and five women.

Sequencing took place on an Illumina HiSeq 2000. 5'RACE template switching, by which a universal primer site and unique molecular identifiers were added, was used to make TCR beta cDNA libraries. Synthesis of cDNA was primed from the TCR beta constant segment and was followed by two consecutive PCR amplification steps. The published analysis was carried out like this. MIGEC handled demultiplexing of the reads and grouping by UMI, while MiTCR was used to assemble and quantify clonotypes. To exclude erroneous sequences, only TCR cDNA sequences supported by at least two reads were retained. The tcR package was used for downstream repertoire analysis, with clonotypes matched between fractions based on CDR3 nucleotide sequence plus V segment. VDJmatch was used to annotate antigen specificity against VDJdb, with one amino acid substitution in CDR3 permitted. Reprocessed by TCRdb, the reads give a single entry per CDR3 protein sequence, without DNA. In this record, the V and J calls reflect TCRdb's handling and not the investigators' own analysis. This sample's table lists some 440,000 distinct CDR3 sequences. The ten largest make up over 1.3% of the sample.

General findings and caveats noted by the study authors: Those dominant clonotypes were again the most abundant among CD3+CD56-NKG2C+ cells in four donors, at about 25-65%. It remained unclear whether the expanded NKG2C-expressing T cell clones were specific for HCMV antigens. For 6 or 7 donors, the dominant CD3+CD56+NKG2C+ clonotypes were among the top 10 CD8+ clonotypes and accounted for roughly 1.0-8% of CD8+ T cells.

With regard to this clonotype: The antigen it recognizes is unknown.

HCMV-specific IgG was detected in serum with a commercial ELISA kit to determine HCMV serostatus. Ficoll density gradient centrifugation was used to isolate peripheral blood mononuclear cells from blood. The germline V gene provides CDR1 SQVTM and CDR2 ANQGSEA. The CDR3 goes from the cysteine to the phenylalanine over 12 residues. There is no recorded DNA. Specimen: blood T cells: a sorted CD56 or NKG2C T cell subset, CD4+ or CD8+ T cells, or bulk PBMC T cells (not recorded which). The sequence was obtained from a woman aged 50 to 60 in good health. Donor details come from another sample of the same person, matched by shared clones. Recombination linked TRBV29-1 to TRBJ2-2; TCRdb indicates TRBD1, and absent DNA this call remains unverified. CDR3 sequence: CSVDPGSGELFF.